These 23 T cell receptor beta chains were sequenced from one sample in a study of T cells in Graves' hyperthyroidism and ophthalmopathy. Amplification of TCR beta CDR3 regions was performed using RNA transcripts as template. The TCR CDR3 first-round RT-PCR relied on the HTBI primer set. TCRdb re-called the multiplex PCR reads with MiXCR, one entry per CDR3 protein. The sample lists 200,000 to 250,000 distinct CDR3 sequences, roughly 22% occurring once. The sample taken for sequencing was blood. Source of these receptors: a woman aged 40 to 50 with Graves' ophthalmopathy.

This clonotype has at least ten counts. The V gene is TRBV5-1, the J gene TRBJ1-3, with a possible D match to TRBD1 (5 bases). CDR3 size: 15 residues. The ends were cut back, 4 bases at V and 0 bases at J, with 11 bases in the middle. Germline assignment: CDR1 SGHRS and CDR2 YFSETQ. DNA for the CDR3: TGCGCCAGCAGCCTCCAGGGCAACTCTGGAAACACCATATATTTT. As protein: CASSLQGNSGNTIYF.

This clonotype was counted many times. This rearrangement joins TRBV3-1 to TRBJ2-7, with TRBD2 as a possible D gene (6 bases). Germline V CDR1 and CDR2: LGHDT, YNNKEL (reference sequence). V lost 0 bases, J lost 0 bases, and 9 bases lay in between. The CDR3 has 15 amino acids. Written as DNA, the CDR3 is TGTGCCAGCAGCCAAGAGGAGGGGAGCTCCTACGAGCAGTACTTC. It codes for CASSQEEGSSYEQYF.

This clonotype was seen repeatedly, ten times or more. V is TRBV18 and J is TRBJ2-5; 12 bases map to TRBD2. This CDR3 has 15 amino acids. With 4 bases clipped from V and 2 bases from J, the junction kept 2 bases outside the gene matches. Germline V gene lookup returns CDR1 KGHSH and CDR2 LQKENI. The CDR3 coding sequence is TGTGCCAGCTCACGCGGACTAGCGGGGCAAGAGACCCAGTACTTC. Its translation: CASSRGLAGQETQYF.

In its sample, this clonotype was seen a few times. The chain combines TRBV6-5 with TRBJ1-1; D possibly corresponds to TRBD1 (5 bases). V was pared by 2 bases and J by 1 base, with 8 bases between. Germline V gene sequence: CDR1 MNHEY, CDR2 SVGAGI. The CDR3 is made up of 14 amino acids. In nucleotides, the CDR3 is TGTGCCAGCAGTTACAGGGGCTGGAACACTGAAGCTTTCTTT. Translating it yields CASSYRGWNTEAFF.

This clonotype was seen ten or more times. The chain is built from TRBV6-5 and TRBJ1-5, with D perhaps matching TRBD1 (6 bases). CDR1 and CDR2 from the germline V gene are MNHEY and SVGAGI. The CDR3 spans 13 residues. V was pared by 4 bases and J by 6 bases, with 10 bases between. CDR3 in amino acids: CASSWTVAQPQHF. For the CDR3, the DNA is TGTGCCAGCAGTTGGACAGTTGCTCAGCCCCAGCATTTT.

In its sample, this clonotype was seen many times. The chain recombines TRBV7-8 with TRBJ2-7; D is possibly TRBD2 (5 bases). The germline V gene has CDR1 SGHVS and CDR2 FQNEAQ. With 5 bases removed from V and 4 bases from J, the gap between germline ends came to 9 bases. The CDR3 is 12 amino acids. CDR3 sequence: CASSPGLYEQYF. As DNA, the CDR3 is TGTGCCAGCAGCCCCGGACTTTACGAGCAGTACTTC.

This clonotype was seen repeatedly, ten times or more. The chain is built from TRBV27 and TRBJ2-7; a possible D gene is TRBD2 (6 bases). With 4 bases removed from V and 2 bases from J, the gap between germline ends came to 12 bases. Germline CDR1 is MNHEY and CDR2 is SMNVEV (reference sequence). The CDR3 runs 14 residues. The CDR3 region is CASSSAGATYEQYF. The CDR3 DNA follows: TGTGCCAGCAGTTCAGCGGGTGCAACCTACGAGCAGTACTTC.

This sequence joins TRBV7-9 and TRBJ2-7; D call uncertain. In germline, CDR1 is SEHNR, CDR2 FQNEAQ (reference sequence). The V end lost 6 bases, the J end lost 2 bases, and 8 bases lay between the germline ends. The CDR3 sequence is 12 residues long. CDR3 loop: CASSSMTYEQYF. As DNA, the CDR3 is TGTGCCAGCAGTTCGATGACCTACGAGCAGTACTTC.

This clonotype was found many times. The CDR3 DNA sequence: TGTGCCAGCAGCTCCGGGGGCGCGGCACAGGGGGTTTTGGCCAAAAACATTCAGTACTTC. Residues: CASSSGGAAQGVLAKNIQYF. The V call is TRBV2, the J call TRBJ2-4; 8 nucleotides agree with TRBD1. CDR1 is SNHLY, CDR2 FYNNEI, per germline. V lost 6 bases and J lost 1; bases outside the gene matches: 20. This CDR3 comprises 20 residues.

V usage is TRBV6-1 and J usage is TRBJ1-5, with TRBD1 as a possible D gene (5 bases). Trimming cost V 7 bases and J 2 bases, with 15 bases left between them. This CDR3 has 15 residues. Germline CDR1 MNHNS, CDR2 SASEGT. In DNA form, the CDR3 reads TGTGCCAGCAACCGAGCGGACAATCGCAATCAGCCCCAGCATTTT. This translates into CASNRADNRNQPQHF.

This clonotype was seen more than once but under ten times. The CDR3 reads CASRTGTGGSYEQYF. The CDR3 DNA reads TGTGCCAGCAGAACCGGGACAGGGGGGTCCTACGAGCAGTACTTC. The chain recombines TRBV28 with TRBJ2-7; 11 nucleotides agree with TRBD1. The CDR3 has 15 amino acids. V shed 6 bases, J shed 1 base, and the junction held 5 bases outside the gene matches. Per the germline V gene, CDR1 is MDHEN and CDR2 is SYDVKM.

V usage is TRBV27 and J usage is TRBJ1-1; TRBD1 might be the D (5 bases). The CDR3 sequence is 14 residues long. The germline CDR1 and CDR2 sequences are MNHEY and SMNVEV (reference sequence). Trimming took off 6 bases at V and 1 base at J, with 12 bases between the two ends. The CDR3 sequence is CASRNPTENTEAFF. CDR3 DNA sequence: TGTGCCAGCAGAAACCCGACAGAGAACACTGAAGCTTTCTTT.

In its sample, this clonotype was seen many times. The chain combines TRBV29-1 with TRBJ2-7; 10 nucleotides agree with TRBD1. V lost 2 bases, J lost 1 base, and 11 bases stayed unmatched. The germline gives CDR1 SQVTM, CDR2 ANQGSEA. This CDR3 has 17 residues. In nucleotides, the CDR3 is TGCAGCGTTGAATTGAAGAAGGGGACAGGGGTTTCCTACGAGCAGTACTTC. Amino acids: CSVELKKGTGVSYEQYF.

The sample holds many counts of this clonotype. The V gene is TRBV30, the J gene TRBJ1-1, with a weak D call TRBD1 (6 bases). The V gene's germline CDR1 is GTSNPN and CDR2 SVGIG (reference sequence). Trimming stripped 4 bases from V and 4 bases from J, with 16 bases between. The CDR3 runs to 14 residues. CDR3 DNA sequence: TGTGCCTGGACGGGCAGGGACAAGACCACTGAAGCTTTCTTT. Amino acid sequence: CAWTGRDKTTEAFF.

This clonotype was detected only a few times. The chain links TRBV5-1 to TRBJ1-1, with 9 bases identical to TRBD1. V dropped 6 bases and J dropped 5; count of bases not matched to a gene: 8. The CDR3 covers 14 residues. CDR1 and CDR2 (germline): SGHRS, YFSETQ. The CDR3 nucleotides are TGCGCCAGCACCACGGGACAGGGTTTAACTGAAGCTTTCTTT. It specifies CASTTGQGLTEAFF. Using reference TRBV5-1 and TRBJ1-1 for the parts outside the CDR3, the full variable domain is KAGVTQTPRYLIKTRGQQVTLSCSPISGHRSVSWYQQTPGQGLQFLFEYFSETQRNKGNFPGRFSGRQFSNSRSEMNVSTLELGDSALYLCASTTGQGLTEAFFGQGTRLTVV.

This clonotype occurred many times. This chain joins TRBV5-1 and TRBJ2-7, with 9 bases identical to TRBD1. The CDR3 totals 15 residues. Trimming at V came to 3 bases and at J to 4 bases, leaving 8 bases not matched to a gene. Germline V gives CDR1 SGHRS, CDR2 YFSETQ. For the CDR3, the DNA is TGCGCCAGCAGCTGGGGTCCGGGACAGGGTTACGAGCAGTACTTC. Protein sequence: CASSWGPGQGYEQYF.

This clonotype occurred many times. Germline is not matched at one junction end, which may reflect a read error. DNA for the CDR3: TGTGCCAGCAGCCTCCCAAAGGGGGACTTC. Residues: CASSLPKGDF. The rearrangement links TRBV16 to TRBJ2-7; D is perhaps TRBD1 (6 bases). Germline-derived CDR1 and CDR2 are KGHSY and FQNENV. This CDR3 comprises 10 residues.

This clonotype has a count of ten or more. The V gene is TRBV27, the J gene TRBJ1-5, with D perhaps matching TRBD1 (5 bases). The CDR3 runs to 16 residues. V was shortened by 2 bases and J by 5 bases, with 16 bases between the two germline ends. Germline V gene data show CDR1 as MNHEY and CDR2 as SMNVEV (reference sequence). DNA of the CDR3: TGTGCCAGCAGTTTACGGGGCCTAGCCTCCCATCAGCCCCAGCATTTT. It specifies CASSLRGLASHQPQHF.

In this sample, this clonotype turned up many times. The chain is built from TRBV5-1 and TRBJ2-7, with 12 positions matching TRBD2. Germline CDR1 reads SGHRS; CDR2 reads YFSETQ. V gave up 3 bases and J gave up 2 bases; unmatched junction bases: 3. The CDR3 sequence is 15 residues long. CDR3 bases: TGCGCCAGCAGCTCCTGGACTAGCGGGACCTACGAGCAGTACTTC. Protein: CASSSWTSGTYEQYF.

This clonotype was recorded many times. CDR3 DNA: TGTGCCAGCACTACAGGAGGCCAAGAGACCCAGTACTTC. Its translation is CASTTGGQETQYF. The V and J genes are TRBV28 and TRBJ2-5, with D perhaps matching TRBD1 or TRBD2 (5 bases each). V dropped 7 bases and J dropped 1 base, with 10 bases sitting between them. CDR3 size: 13 residues. Germline V gene data show CDR1 as MDHEN and CDR2 as SYDVKM.

This clonotype appeared many times. This chain joins TRBV18 and TRBJ1-5, with unresolved D. The CDR3 length is 13 residues. The germline V gene encodes CDR1 KGHSH and CDR2 LQKENI. Trimming shortened V by 3 bases and J by 3 bases, and 6 bases separated the two germline ends. CDR3 residues: CASSPGFNQPQHF. DNA of the CDR3: TGTGCCAGCTCACCCGGGTTCAATCAGCCCCAGCATTTT.

This clonotype occurred many times. The chain carries TRBV5-1 and TRBJ2-5; D gene ambiguous. Germline loops: CDR1 SGHRS, CDR2 YFSETQ. The CDR3 has 12 residues. V shed 3 bases and J shed 1 base, with 4 bases lying between them. The CDR3 DNA is TGCGCCAGCAGCTCCTCCCAAGAGACCCAGTACTTC. It specifies CASSSSQETQYF.

This clonotype was counted many times. V gene TRBV12-3 or TRBV12-4 combines with J gene TRBJ1-1; D call uncertain. The CDR3 loop spans 14 amino acids. Trimming removed 7 bases from V and 1 base from J, with 13 bases in between. CDR3 loop: CASKTGGWNTEAFF. Here the CDR3 DNA reads TGTGCCAGCAAGACGGGAGGGTGGAACACTGAAGCTTTCTTT.